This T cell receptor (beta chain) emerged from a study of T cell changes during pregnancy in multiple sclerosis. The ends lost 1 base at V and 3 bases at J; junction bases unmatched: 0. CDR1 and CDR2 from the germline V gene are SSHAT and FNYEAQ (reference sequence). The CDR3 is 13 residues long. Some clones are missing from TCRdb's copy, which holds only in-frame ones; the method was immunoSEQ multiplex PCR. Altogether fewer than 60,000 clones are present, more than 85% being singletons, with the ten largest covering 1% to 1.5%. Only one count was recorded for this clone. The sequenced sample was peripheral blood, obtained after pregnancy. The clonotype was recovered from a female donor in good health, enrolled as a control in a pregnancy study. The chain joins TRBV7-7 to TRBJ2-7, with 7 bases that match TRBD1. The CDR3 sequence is CASSLGDSYEQYF. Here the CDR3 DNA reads TGTGCCAGCAGCTTAGGGGACAGCTACGAGCAGTACTTC.